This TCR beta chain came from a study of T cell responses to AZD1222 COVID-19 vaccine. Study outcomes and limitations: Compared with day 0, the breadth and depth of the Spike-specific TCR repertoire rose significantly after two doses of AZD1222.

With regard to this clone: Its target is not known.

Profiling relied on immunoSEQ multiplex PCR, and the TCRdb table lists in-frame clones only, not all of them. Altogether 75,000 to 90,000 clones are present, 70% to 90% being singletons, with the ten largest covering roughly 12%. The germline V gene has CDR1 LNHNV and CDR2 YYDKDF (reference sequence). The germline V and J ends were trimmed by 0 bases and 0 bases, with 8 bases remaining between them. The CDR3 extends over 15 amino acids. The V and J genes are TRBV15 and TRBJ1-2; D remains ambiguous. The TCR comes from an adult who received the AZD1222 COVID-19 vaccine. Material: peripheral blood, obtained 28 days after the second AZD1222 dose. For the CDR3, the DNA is TGTGCCACCAGCAGAGACGTAACTTCTAACTATGGCTACACCTTC. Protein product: CATSRDVTSNYGYTF.